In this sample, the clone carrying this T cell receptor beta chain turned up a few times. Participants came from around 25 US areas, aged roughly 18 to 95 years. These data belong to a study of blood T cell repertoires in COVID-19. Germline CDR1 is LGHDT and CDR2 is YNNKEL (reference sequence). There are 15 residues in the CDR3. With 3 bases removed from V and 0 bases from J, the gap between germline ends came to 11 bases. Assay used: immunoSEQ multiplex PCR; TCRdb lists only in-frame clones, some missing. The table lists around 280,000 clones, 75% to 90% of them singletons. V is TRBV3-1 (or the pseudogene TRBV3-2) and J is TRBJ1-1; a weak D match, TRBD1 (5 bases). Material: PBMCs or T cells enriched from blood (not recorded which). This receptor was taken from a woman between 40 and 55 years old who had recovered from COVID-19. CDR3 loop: CASSQGGAMNTEAFF. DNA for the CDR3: TGTGCCAGCAGCCAGGGCGGGGCGATGAACACTGAAGCTTTCTTT.